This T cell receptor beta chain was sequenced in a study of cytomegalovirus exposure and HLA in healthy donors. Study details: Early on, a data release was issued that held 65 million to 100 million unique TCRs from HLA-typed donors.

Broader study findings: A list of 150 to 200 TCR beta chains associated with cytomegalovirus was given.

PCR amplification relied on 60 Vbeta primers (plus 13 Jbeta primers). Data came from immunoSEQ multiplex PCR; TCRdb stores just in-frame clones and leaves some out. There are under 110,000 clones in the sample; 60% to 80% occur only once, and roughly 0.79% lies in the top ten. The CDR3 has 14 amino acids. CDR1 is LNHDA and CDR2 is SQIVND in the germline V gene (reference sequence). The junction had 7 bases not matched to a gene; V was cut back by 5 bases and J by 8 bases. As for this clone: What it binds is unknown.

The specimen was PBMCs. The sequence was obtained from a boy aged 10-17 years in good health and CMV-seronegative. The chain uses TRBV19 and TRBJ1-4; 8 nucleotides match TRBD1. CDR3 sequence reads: CASSDRDRREKLFF. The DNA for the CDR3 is TGTGCCAGTAGTGACCGGGACAGGAGAGAAAAACTGTTTTTT.